The T cell receptor beta chain described here comes from a study of PD-1 blockade in mismatch repair-deficient tumors. Study-level background: Patients had over 10 mismatch repair-deficient cancer types, all previously treated and progressing.

TCRdb's copy holds only in-frame clones and misses some; the assay was immunoSEQ multiplex PCR. The sample holds about 39,000 clones, 65% to 85% seen once. This clone was picked up one time. The TCR originated in an adult with mismatch repair-deficient cancer. Sequencing used PBMCs, obtained 38 to 40 weeks after starting pembrolizumab.

Here the CDR3 DNA reads TGTGCCAGCAGCTTGGGGTTGACAGGGGATGAAAAACTGTTTTTT. This sequence encodes CASSLGLTGDEKLFF. This chain uses TRBV5-8 with TRBJ1-4; 8 nucleotides align to TRBD1. The CDR3 extends over 15 amino acids. The junction had 4 bases not matched to a gene; V was cut back by 0 bases and J by 6 bases. Germline-derived CDR1 and CDR2 are SGHTS and YDEGEE.